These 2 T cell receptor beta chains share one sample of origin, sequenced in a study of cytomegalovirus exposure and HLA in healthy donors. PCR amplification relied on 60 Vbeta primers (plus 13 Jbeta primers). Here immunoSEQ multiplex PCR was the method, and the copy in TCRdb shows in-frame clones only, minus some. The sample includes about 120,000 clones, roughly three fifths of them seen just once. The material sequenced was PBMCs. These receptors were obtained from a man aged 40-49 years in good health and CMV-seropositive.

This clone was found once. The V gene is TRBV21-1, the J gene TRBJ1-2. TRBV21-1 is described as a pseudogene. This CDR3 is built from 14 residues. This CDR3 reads CASSKRRGCYGYTF. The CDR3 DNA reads TGTGCCAGCAGCAAACGGAGGGGCTGCTATGGCTACACCTTC.

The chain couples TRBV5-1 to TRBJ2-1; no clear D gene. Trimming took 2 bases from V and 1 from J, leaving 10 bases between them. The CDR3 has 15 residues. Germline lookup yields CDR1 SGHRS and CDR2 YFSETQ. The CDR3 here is CASSFNTDSYNEQFF. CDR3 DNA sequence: TGCGCCAGCAGCTTCAACACCGATTCCTACAATGAGCAGTTCTTC.